This is a list of T cell receptor beta chains from one sample in a study of cytomegalovirus exposure and HLA in healthy donors. TCRdb's copy holds only in-frame clones and misses some; the assay was immunoSEQ multiplex PCR. Of tens of thousands of clones listed, around 70% are singletons. The sequencing sample was made of PBMCs. These receptors originate from a woman aged 60-75 years in good health and CMV-seropositive. CDR3s include the opening cysteine and the closing phenylalanine or tryptophan. D genes are given only for firm matches. Only some rows state a clone size, as once, few, many or a class for expanded clones.

j_gene | v_gene | d_gene | abundance | CDR3aa | CDR3nt
TRBJ2-4 | TRBV7-2 | TRBD1 | - | CASSPPNRGDKNIQYF | TGTGCCAGCAGCCCCCCGAACAGGGGAGACAAAAACATTCAGTACTTC
TRBJ1-2 | TRBV5-6 | - | few | CASSDRGIGGYTF | TGTGCCAGCAGCGATCGGGGGATCGGTGGCTACACCTTC
TRBJ2-5 | TRBV2 | - | - | CASSDQETQYF | TGTGCCAGTAGCGACCAGGAGACCCAGTACTTC
TRBJ2-1 | TRBV7-7 | TRBD2 | - | CASSLEMAGGPYNEQFF | TGTGCTAGCAGCTTAGAAATGGCGGGGGGCCCCTACAATGAGCAGTTCTTC
TRBJ1-1 | TRBV6-5 | - | - | CASNEDSLNTEAFF | TGTGCCAGCAACGAGGACAGCTTGAACACTGAAGCTTTCTTT
TRBJ1-2 | TRBV30 | - | - | CAWSVPGEEDYGYTF | TGTGCCTGGAGTGTACCCGGGGAGGAGGACTATGGCTACACCTTC
TRBJ2-7 | TRBV19 | TRBD2 | few | CASRGLAGPYEQYF | TGTGCCAGTAGGGGACTAGCGGGGCCCTACGAGCAGTACTTC
TRBJ2-1 | TRBV4-2 | - | - | CASSQGGNYNEQFF | TGTGCCAGCAGCCAAGGAGGGAACTACAATGAGCAGTTCTTC
TRBJ1-1 | TRBV7-6 | - | few | CASSLAGRNTEAFF | TGTGCCAGCAGCTTAGCAGGGAGGAACACTGAAGCTTTCTTT
TRBJ2-5 | TRBV7-9 | TRBD2 | few | CASSLGGWGQSQETQYF | TGTGCCAGCAGCTTGGGGGGGTGGGGTCAGAGCCAAGAGACCCAGTACTTC
TRBJ1-6 | TRBV5-1 | TRBD1 | once | CASSPLTGGIDSPLHF | TGCGCCAGCAGCCCGCTGACAGGGGGTATAGATTCACCCCTCCACTTT
TRBJ1-5 | TRBV30 | - | - | CAWIRQAKSAPAF | TGTGCCTGGATTCGACAGGCCAAATCAGCCCCAGCATTT
TRBJ2-1 | TRBV19 | - | - | CASRDSSYNEQFF | TGTGCCAGCCGGGACTCTTCCTACAATGAGCAGTTCTTC
TRBJ2-1 | TRBV6-5 | - | - | CASSYTTGFSYNEQFF | TGTGCCAGCAGTTACACCACAGGGTTCTCCTACAATGAGCAGTTCTTC
TRBJ2-2 | TRBV5-1 | - | few | CASSQGSNTGELFF | TGCGCCAGCAGCCAGGGATCGAACACCGGGGAGCTGTTTTTT
TRBJ1-5 | TRBV6-1 | TRBD1 | once | CASSDRGNQPQHF | TGTGCCAGCAGTGACAGGGGGAATCAGCCCCAGCATTTT
TRBJ2-1 | TRBV7-9 | - | - | CASSSRGNEQFF | TGTGCCAGCAGCTCCAGGGGAAATGAGCAGTTCTTC
TRBJ2-5 | TRBV4-1 | - | - | CASSQEGSVETQYF | TGCGCCAGCAGCCAAGAAGGAAGCGTGGAGACCCAGTACTTC
TRBJ2-7 | TRBV15 | - | once | CATSSFIGSGLYEQYF | TGTGCCACCAGCAGTTTTATTGGGTCAGGGCTCTACGAGCAGTACTTC
TRBJ1-1 | TRBV6-5 | - | - | CASSLIGRGTEAFF | TGTGCCAGCAGCCTAATCGGTCGGGGAACTGAAGCTTTCTTT
TRBJ1-6 | TRBV2 | TRBD1 | - | CASSESGQGWNSPLHF | TGTGCCAGCAGTGAATCGGGACAGGGATGGAATTCACCCCTCCACTTT
TRBJ2-6 | TRBV19 | TRBD1 | - | CASSKIGQGQSSGANVLTF | TGTGCCAGTAGTAAGATTGGACAGGGACAGTCCTCTGGGGCCAACGTCCTGACTTTC
TRBJ1-2 | TRBV14 | - | few | CASSQASNYGYTF | TGTGCCAGCAGCCAAGCTAGTAACTATGGCTACACCTTC
TRBJ1-3 | TRBV18 | TRBD1 | - | CASSPWTGRSGNTIYF | TGTGCCAGCTCACCATGGACAGGTCGCTCTGGAAACACCATATATTTT
TRBJ1-2 | TRBV4-1 | TRBD1 | once | CASSLHRGDNYGYTF | TGCGCCAGCAGCCTGCACAGGGGGGACAACTATGGCTACACCTTC
TRBJ1-3 | TRBV27 | - | - | CASSSRDLVGNTIYF | TGTGCCAGCAGTTCCAGGGATTTGGTGGGAAACACCATATATTTT
TRBJ2-4 | TRBV11-2 | - | once | CASSLRPGVAKNIQYF | TGTGCCAGCAGCTTACGCCCCGGGGTAGCCAAAAACATTCAGTACTTC
TRBJ1-1 | TRBV6-1 | - | - | CASRGQNTEAFF | TGTGCCAGCAGGGGACAGAACACTGAAGCTTTCTTT
TRBJ2-1 | TRBV6-5 | TRBD2 | - | CASSKTSGGYNEQFF | TGTGCCAGCAGCAAAACTAGCGGGGGGTACAATGAGCAGTTCTTC
TRBJ2-5 | TRBV6-1 | - | once | CASSEAGRTGREQYF | TGTGCCAGCAGTGAAGCAGGGCGGACAGGGAGGGAACAGTACTTC
TRBJ2-1 | TRBV5-6 | - | - | CASSNGYNEQFF | TGTGCCAGTAGTAACGGGTACAATGAGCAGTTCTTC
TRBJ2-7 | TRBV19 | - | - | CASSIQIKYEQYF | TGTGCCAGTAGTATTCAGATAAAGTACGAGCAGTACTTC
TRBJ1-3 | TRBV30 | - | few | CAWSLGLISGNTIYF | TGTGCCTGGAGTCTGGGACTGATCTCTGGAAACACCATATATTTT
TRBJ2-1 | TRBV7-2 | TRBD2 | - | CASSRLAGDYNEQFF | TGTGCCAGCAGCCGACTAGCGGGGGATTACAATGAGCAGTTCTTC
TRBJ2-7 | TRBV10-3 | TRBD2 | - | CAISPSVIAGVIYEQYF | TGTGCCATCAGCCCCTCGGTTATAGCGGGGGTTATCTACGAGCAGTACTTC
TRBJ2-5 | TRBV2 | TRBD2 | - | CASMRGAQETQYF | TGTGCCAGCATGCGGGGGGCACAAGAGACCCAGTACTTC
TRBJ1-6 | TRBV5-4 | TRBD1 | once | CASSGDRGLNSPLHF | TGTGCCAGCAGCGGGGACAGGGGGTTAAATTCACCCCTCCACTTT
TRBJ2-3 | TRBV5-6 | - | few | CASSSNSPRADTQYF | TGTGCCAGCAGCTCTAATAGCCCCCGCGCCGATACGCAGTATTTT
TRBJ1-2 | TRBV12-5 | - | - | CASAPDSSYGYTF | TGTGCTAGTGCTCCGGACAGTTCCTATGGCTACACCTTC